This is a list of T cell receptor beta chains from one sample in a study of shared clonotypes between healthy human individuals. TCRdb keeps only in-frame clones here, not all; method: immunoSEQ multiplex PCR. The sample comprises roughly 120,000 clones, under 70% of which are singletons, and 20% to 25% rests with the top ten. The sequencing input was memory CD8+ T cells sorted from blood. These receptors all stem from a woman in her 30s in good health. The CDR3 runs from the conserved cysteine through the conserved F or W. Each record gives: D gene, J gene, V gene, clone size, CDR3 DNA, CDR3 protein. The D gene is left open where the match is weak. Not all rows give a size; the values are once, few, many and, for expanded clones, a class.

TRBD2	TRBJ2-2	TRBV4-2	many	TGTGCCAGCAGAGGCGGGAGCGACACCGGGGAGCTGTTTTTT	CASRGGSDTGELFF
TRBD1	TRBJ1-1	TRBV7-9	-	TGTGCCAACCAGGGGGCGGGCACTGAAGCTTTCTTT	CANQGAGTEAFF
-	TRBJ2-1	TRBV28	few	TGTGCCAGCAGTTTACAGGTGACTAGGGGCCATGAGCAGTTCTTC	CASSLQVTRGHEQFF
-	TRBJ2-2	TRBV29-1	-	TGCAGCGCCTCAACTATTCCCGGGGAGCTGTTTTTT	CSASTIPGELFF
TRBD2	TRBJ2-7	TRBV11-2	few	TGTGCCAGCAGCTTAGGTTGGACTAGCGGGGTGTATGAGCAGTACTTC	CASSLGWTSGVYEQYF
-	TRBJ2-1	TRBV5-6	-	TGTGCCAGCAGCTTGACAGCGGTCCTAGCAAGTCACAATGAGCAGTTCTTC	CASSLTAVLASHNEQFF
-	TRBJ2-1	TRBV7-6	-	TGTGCCAGCAGCCCGGGGGTAAGGGAAGAGCAGTTCTTC	CASSPGVREEQFF
-	TRBJ2-3	TRBV18	-	TGTGCCAGCTCACCCGGGACTGGGGTCGTTACAGATACGCAGTATTTT	CASSPGTGVVTDTQYF
-	TRBJ2-2	TRBV4-1	-	TGCGCCAGCAGCCACCGGCTGGCTAGCAAGAACACCGGGGAGCTGTTTTTT	CASSHRLASKNTGELFF
-	TRBJ2-7	TRBV29-1	-	TGCAGCGTTGAAGATCTTCACGGGGGACTGTACGAGCAGTACTTC	CSVEDLHGGLYEQYF
TRBD2	TRBJ2-7	TRBV28	-	TGTGCCAGCAACTCCCCGCGGGACAGCAAAAAAGCGGGAGGTTACGAGCAGTACTTC	CASNSPRDSKKAGGYEQYF
-	TRBJ1-2	TRBV6-5	-	TGTGCCAGCAGTTACTCGGAATACCTTAACTATGGCTACACCTTC	CASSYSEYLNYGYTF
TRBD2	TRBJ2-5	TRBV7-8	-	TGTGCCAGCAGCCTGGCGATTGGACTAGCGGGAGTTGGGGAAGAGACCCAGTACTTC	CASSLAIGLAGVGEETQYF
-	TRBJ1-4	TRBV5-6	once	TGTGCCAGCAGCTTGGGGGTCACTAATGAAAAACTGTTTTTT	CASSLGVTNEKLFF
-	TRBJ1-3	TRBV18	-	TGTGCCAGCTCGCCCACAGGGACGGAGCGTGGAAACACCATATATTTT	CASSPTGTERGNTIYF